The 6 T cell receptor beta chains reported below all come from one sample, sequenced in a study of blood T cell repertoires in COVID-19. Produced via immunoSEQ multiplex PCR; TCRdb's table is partial and in-frame only. The sample lists 300,000 to 450,000 clones; roughly 84% were seen once. The specimen was PBMCs or T cells enriched from blood (not recorded which). Source of these receptors: a woman aged 25 to 39 who had recovered from COVID-19.

The chain couples TRBV28 to TRBJ1-5, with D perhaps TRBD1 (6 bases). V lost 6 bases to trimming and J lost 2 bases, with 14 bases between them. CDR1 and CDR2 (germline): MDHEN, SYDVKM. The CDR3 sequence is 15 residues long. The CDR3 DNA sequence: TGTGCCAGCAGCTGGGGGGGGCCGGGCAATCAGCCCCAGCATTTT. It yields the protein CASSWGGPGNQPQHF.

The rearrangement links TRBV5-5 to TRBJ2-1, with D possibly TRBD2 on 6 matching bases. This CDR3 is built from 14 residues. V lost 7 bases and J 9 bases, leaving 20 bases between the germline ends. CDR1 is SGHKS and CDR2 is YYEKEE in the germline V gene (reference sequence). In DNA, the CDR3 is TGTGCCAGCGGCGGAATAGCGGATGGAGGTGAGCAGTTCTTC. Protein sequence: CASGGIADGGEQFF.

The chain joins TRBV18 to TRBJ1-3, with a tentative D call TRBD1 (6 bases). Germline CDR1 reads KGHSH; CDR2 reads LQKENI. The CDR3 extends over 14 amino acids. Trimming removed 8 bases at V and 4 bases at J, with 15 bases between. The CDR3 loop is CASLAAGVGNTIYF. CDR3 bases: TGTGCCAGCCTAGCTGCAGGGGTCGGAAACACCATATATTTT.

CDR3 loop: CASRISRTGQGTF. The CDR3 region has the DNA TGTGCCAGCAGAATAAGTCGTACGGGACAGGGTACCTTC. The chain joins TRBV6-5 to TRBJ1-2; 9 nucleotides match TRBD1. The CDR3 is 13 amino acids. Per germline, CDR1 MNHEY and CDR2 SVGAGI. Trimming at V came to 6 bases and at J to 14 bases, leaving 13 bases not matched to a gene.

In regard to this clone: Other DNA sequences within the sample encode an identical CDR3. The chain is built from TRBV6-2 or TRBV6-3 and TRBJ1-4; 7 bases fit TRBD1. The CDR3 length is 14 residues. The V gene's germline CDR1 is MNHEY and CDR2 SVGEGT. Trimming took 5 bases from V and 0 from J; bases not matched to a gene: 0. CDR3 bases: TGTGCCAGCAGTCAGGGGGCAACTAATGAAAAACTGTTTTTT. This gives the protein CASSQGATNEKLFF.

Turning to this clone: Distinct nucleotide sequences in the sample also encode this CDR3. The chain couples TRBV11-3 to TRBJ1-3; 8 bases match TRBD1. The V gene end was trimmed by 5 bases and the J gene end by 2 bases; junction bases not matched to a gene: 5. CDR3 length: 15 amino acids. Germline CDR1 reads SGHNT; CDR2 reads YENEEA. DNA for the CDR3: TGTGCCAGCAGCCCCGGACAGGGCCCTGGAAACACCATATATTTT. As protein: CASSPGQGPGNTIYF.